The clone carrying this T cell receptor beta chain was recorded a few times. Its antigen is unknown. TCRdb used MiXCR to reprocess the RT-PCR reads, holding one entry per CDR3 protein. The profile covers some 500,000 distinct CDR3 sequences, with 10% to 15% appearing a single time and 10% to 15% taken by the ten largest. This CDR3 contains 19 residues. J lost 4 bases, V lost 4 bases, and 14 bases had no gene match. Germline assignment: CDR1 SGHRS and CDR2 YFSETQ. The data stem from a study of response to subunit inactivated influenza vaccine. Findings and caveats of the study: Authors suggested each seasonal influenza vaccination recruits few new T cells.

This TCR was recovered from a man aged 50 to 59 who received an inactivated influenza vaccine. The chain uses TRBV5-1 and TRBJ2-1; TRBD2 agrees at 13 bases. The sample here was PBMCs from blood, taken roughly 48 days after vaccination. The CDR3 DNA is TGCGCCAGCAGCCGCGGAACCGGTACTAGCGGGAGGGATTACAATGAGCAGTTCTTC. Translating gives CASSRGTGTSGRDYNEQFF.